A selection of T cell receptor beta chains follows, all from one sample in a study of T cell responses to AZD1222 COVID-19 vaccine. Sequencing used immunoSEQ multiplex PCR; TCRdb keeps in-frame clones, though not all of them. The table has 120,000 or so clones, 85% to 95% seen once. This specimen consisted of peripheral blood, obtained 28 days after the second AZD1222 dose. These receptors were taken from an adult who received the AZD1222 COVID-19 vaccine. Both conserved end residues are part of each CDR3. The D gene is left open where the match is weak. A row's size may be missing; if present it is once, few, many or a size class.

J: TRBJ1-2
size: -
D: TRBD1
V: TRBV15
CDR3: CATSTRVTGVGYTF
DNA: TGTGCCACCAGCACTCGAGTGACAGGGGTAGGCTACACCTTC

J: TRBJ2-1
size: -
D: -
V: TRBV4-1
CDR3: CASSPEAVISGEQFF
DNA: TGCGCCAGCAGCCCCGAGGCGGTGATAAGTGGGGAGCAGTTCTTC

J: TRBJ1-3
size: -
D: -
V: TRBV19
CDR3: CASSIQNGGNTIYF
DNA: TGTGCCAGTAGTATTCAGAATGGAGGAAACACCATATATTTT

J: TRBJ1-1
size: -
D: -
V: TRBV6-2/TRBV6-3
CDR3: CASSYFGQSEAFF
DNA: TGTGCCAGCAGTTACTTCGGACAGAGTGAAGCTTTCTTT

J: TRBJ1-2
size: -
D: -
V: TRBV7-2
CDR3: CASSEPSGGYTF
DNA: TGTGCCAGCAGCGAACCCTCGGGGGGCTACACCTTC

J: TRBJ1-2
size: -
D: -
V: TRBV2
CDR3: CASSPGYYGYTF
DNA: TGTGCCAGCAGTCCCGGCTACTATGGCTACACCTTC

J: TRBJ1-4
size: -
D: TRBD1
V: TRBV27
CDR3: CARPPGGPQVREKLFF
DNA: TGTGCCAGGCCTCCAGGGGGTCCTCAGGTTCGGGAAAAACTGTTTTTT

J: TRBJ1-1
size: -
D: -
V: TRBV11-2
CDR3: CASSLMGVGMNTEAFF
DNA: TGTGCCAGCAGCTTAATGGGGGTAGGCATGAACACTGAAGCTTTCTTT

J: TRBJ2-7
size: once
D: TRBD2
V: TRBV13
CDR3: CASSPGAGGDYEQYF
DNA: TGTGCCAGCAGCCCCGGGGCGGGAGGAGACTACGAGCAGTACTTC

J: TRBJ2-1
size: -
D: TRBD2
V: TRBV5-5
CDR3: CASSLVLAGGVDEQFF
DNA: TGTGCCAGCAGCTTGGTTTTAGCGGGGGGAGTAGATGAGCAGTTCTTC

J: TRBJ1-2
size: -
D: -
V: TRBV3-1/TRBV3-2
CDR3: CASSVQGRDYGYTF
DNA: TGTGCCAGCAGCGTCCAGGGGAGAGACTATGGCTACACCTTC

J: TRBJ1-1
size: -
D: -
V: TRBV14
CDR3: CASSQEGYRTEAFF
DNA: TGTGCCAGCAGCCAGGAGGGTTATCGGACTGAAGCTTTCTTT

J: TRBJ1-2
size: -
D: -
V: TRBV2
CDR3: CASRGRGYTF
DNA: TGTGCCAGCAGAGGTCGAGGCTACACCTTC

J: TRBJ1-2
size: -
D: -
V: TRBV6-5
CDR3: CASGGLLGYTF
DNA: TGTGCCAGCGGAGGGCTTCTTGGCTACACCTTC

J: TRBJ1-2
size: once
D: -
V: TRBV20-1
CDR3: CSSNWGRGYTF
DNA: TGCAGTTCCAATTGGGGCCGGGGCTACACCTTC

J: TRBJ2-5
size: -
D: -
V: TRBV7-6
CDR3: CASSKGVEETQYF
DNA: TGTGCCAGCAGCAAAGGGGTGGAAGAGACCCAGTACTTC

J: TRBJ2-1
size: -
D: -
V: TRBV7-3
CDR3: CASSLRGDPGYNEQFF
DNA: TGTGCCAGCAGCTTAAGGGGGGATCCGGGCTACAATGAGCAGTTCTTC

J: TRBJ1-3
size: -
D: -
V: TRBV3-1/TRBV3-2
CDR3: CASSQDRGRINTIYF
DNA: TGTGCCAGCAGCCAAGACCGGGGACGGATAAACACCATATATTTT

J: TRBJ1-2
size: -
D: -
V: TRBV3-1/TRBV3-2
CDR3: CASSRGLESYGYTF
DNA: TGTGCCAGCAGCCGGGGGTTGGAGAGCTATGGCTACACCTTC

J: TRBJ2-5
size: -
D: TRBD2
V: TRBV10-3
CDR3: CATASNSGGKETQYF
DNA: TGTGCCACCGCATCGAATAGCGGGGGGAAGGAGACCCAGTACTTC

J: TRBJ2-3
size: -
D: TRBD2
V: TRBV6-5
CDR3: CASSLAGSSTDTQYF
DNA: TGTGCCAGCAGCTTAGCGGGATCTAGCACAGATACGCAGTATTTT

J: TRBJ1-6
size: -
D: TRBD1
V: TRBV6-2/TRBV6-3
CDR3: CASSPGGSSPLHF
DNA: TGTGCCAGCAGTCCAGGGGGATCTTCACCCCTCCACTTT